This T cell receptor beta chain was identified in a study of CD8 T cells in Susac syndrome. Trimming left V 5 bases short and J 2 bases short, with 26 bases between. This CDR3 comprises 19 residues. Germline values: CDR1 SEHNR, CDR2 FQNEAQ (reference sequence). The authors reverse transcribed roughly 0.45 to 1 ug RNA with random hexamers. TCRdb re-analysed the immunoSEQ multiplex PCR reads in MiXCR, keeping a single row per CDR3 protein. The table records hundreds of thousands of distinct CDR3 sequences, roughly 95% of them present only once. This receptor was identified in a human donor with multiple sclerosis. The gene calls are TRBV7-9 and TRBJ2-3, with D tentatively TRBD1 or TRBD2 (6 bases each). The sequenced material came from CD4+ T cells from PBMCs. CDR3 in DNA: TGTGCCAGCAGCCCCCATTTCGGTTGGATCGGGGGCCACACAGATACGCAGTATTTT. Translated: CASSPHFGWIGGHTDTQYF.